This paragraph reports one TCR beta chain. Antigen specificity is unknown. V lost 5 bases and J lost 4; bases outside the gene matches: 7. Germline loops: CDR1 MDHEN, CDR2 SYDVKM. The CDR3 runs to 14 residues. Via MiXCR, TCRdb re-called the 5' RACE reads, giving one row per CDR3 protein. The data show about 210,000 distinct CDR3 sequences, roughly a tenth seen once. The data derive from a study of T-cell memory formation after mild COVID-19. Study summary: TCR clusters were largely donor specific.

Study-wide points: CD4+ clones that contracted lay mainly in CM and EM; CD8+ ones lay in EMRA.

Sequencing used PBMCs or a T cell subset sorted from them (not recorded which). The sequence derives from a man between 18 and 35 years old who had mild COVID-19 (a few samples of this study predate the infection). Cell type and time point are not known. The chain uses TRBV28 and TRBJ2-7, with TRBD1 matching over 8 bases. The CDR3: CASSPGQGGYEQYV. The CDR3 DNA follows: TGTGCCAGCAGTCCCGGACAGGGAGGATACGAGCAGTACGTC.